This T cell receptor (beta chain) was captured in a study of regulatory T cells in long-lasting Graves disease. This clonotype was recorded at least ten times. Arm-PCR of CDR3 regions with iRepertoire HTBI primers generated TCR beta libraries. TCRdb re-called the multiplex PCR reads through MiXCR, storing one row per CDR3 protein. This table has 450,000 to 600,000 distinct CDR3 sequences, approximately 13% appearing once. This CDR3 spans 14 amino acids. The V and J ends lost 5 bases and 2 bases respectively, with 11 bases between them. Germline CDR1 KGHDR, CDR2 SFDVKD. The time point was: newly diagnosed GD, antithyroid drugs for less than 3 months. Extracted PBMC RNA gave rise to the TCR library. Separately, the same data were catalogued under a study of T cells in Graves' hyperthyroidism and ophthalmopathy. According to that study: Not enrolled were patients with uncontrolled infection, other autoimmune disease, pregnancy or lactation. First-round RT-PCR with HTBI primers amplified the TCR CDR3 region.

Sequenced here: peripheral blood mononuclear cells (PBMCs), sampled at new diagnosis, from a patient treated with antithyroid drugs. The V gene is TRBV24-1, the J gene TRBJ1-2, with D hard to call. The receptor was isolated from a man aged 30 to 45 with Graves disease. The CDR3 region is CATSGDGVNYGYTF. As DNA, the CDR3 is TGTGCCACCAGTGGGGATGGGGTCAACTATGGCTACACCTTC.